What follows describes a single T cell receptor (beta chain). Its antigen is not known. Both 60 Vbeta primers and 13 Jbeta primers went into the PCR. Original analysis: In a later analysis, 70 million to 80 million unique TCR beta chains included roughly 11 million shared by two or more donors. Method: immunoSEQ multiplex PCR; TCRdb's copy keeps in-frame clones and lacks some. V and J calls and clone size are copied from that table; D and trimming were computed from the DNA. The sample has 130,000 or so clones, under 10% seen once; the top ten hold roughly 6.4%. Healthy bone marrow donors made up the donors. V lost 5 bases, J lost 6 bases, and 14 bases stayed unmatched. Germline V gene sequence: CDR1 MNHEY, CDR2 SMNVEV (reference sequence). The CDR3 spans 16 residues. These data belong to a study of cytomegalovirus exposure and HLA in healthy donors. Study observations and caveats: In a later analysis, specific HLA alleles were associated with 15,000 to 20,000 TCR beta sequences at a 0.05 false discovery rate. A prior analysis recorded that most TCR beta V segments were productive about 87% or about 30% of the time.

The gene calls are TRBV27 and TRBJ2-7; 9 nucleotides agree with TRBD1. This clonotype was obtained from a woman between 40 and 50 years old in good health and CMV-seropositive. The sequenced sample consisted of PBMCs. The chain's CDR3 is CASSPRSHRGHGEQYF. DNA of the CDR3: TGTGCCAGCAGTCCAAGGTCCCACAGGGGGCATGGCGAGCAGTACTTC.